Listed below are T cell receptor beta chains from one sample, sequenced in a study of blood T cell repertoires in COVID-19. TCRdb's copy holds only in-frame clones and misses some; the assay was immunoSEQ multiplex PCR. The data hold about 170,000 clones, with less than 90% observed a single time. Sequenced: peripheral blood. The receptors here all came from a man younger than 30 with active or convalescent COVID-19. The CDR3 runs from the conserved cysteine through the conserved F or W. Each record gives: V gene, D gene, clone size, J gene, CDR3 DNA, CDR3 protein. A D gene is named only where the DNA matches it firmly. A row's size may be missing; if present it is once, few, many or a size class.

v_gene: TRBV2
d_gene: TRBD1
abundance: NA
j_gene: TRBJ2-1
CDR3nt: TGTGCCAGCAGTGCACCGGGACAGAGAGACTACAATGAGCAGTTCTTC
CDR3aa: CASSAPGQRDYNEQFF

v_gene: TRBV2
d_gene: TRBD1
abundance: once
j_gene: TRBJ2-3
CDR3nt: TGTGCCAGCAGTCCAGACAGGGGTATGACAGATACGCAGTATTTT
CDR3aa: CASSPDRGMTDTQYF

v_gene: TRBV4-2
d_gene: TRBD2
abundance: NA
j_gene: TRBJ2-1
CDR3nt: TGTGCCAGCAGCCAAGTAGCGGGAGGGGGTTTTATCGGGAATGAGCAGTTCTTC
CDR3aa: CASSQVAGGGFIGNEQFF

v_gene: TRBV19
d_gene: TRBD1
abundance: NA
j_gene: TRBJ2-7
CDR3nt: TGTGCCAGTAGTATCGACAGGGATGCCTACGAGCAGTACTTC
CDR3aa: CASSIDRDAYEQYF

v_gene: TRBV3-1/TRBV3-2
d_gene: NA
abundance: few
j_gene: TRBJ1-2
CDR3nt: TGTGCCAGCAGCCAAGATGGCAGGAAGGGGGTCTATGGCTACACCTTC
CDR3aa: CASSQDGRKGVYGYTF

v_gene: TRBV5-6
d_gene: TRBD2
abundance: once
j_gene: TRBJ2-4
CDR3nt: TGTGCCAGCAGCTTAGACCGGACTAGCTTAAACATTCAGTACTTC
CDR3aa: CASSLDRTSLNIQYF

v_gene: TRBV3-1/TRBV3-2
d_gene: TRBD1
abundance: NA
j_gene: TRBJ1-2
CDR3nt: TGTGCCAGCTACTCCGGGACAGGTGACTATGGCTACACCTTC
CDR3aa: CASYSGTGDYGYTF

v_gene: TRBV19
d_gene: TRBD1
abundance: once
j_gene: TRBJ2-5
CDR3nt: TGTGCCAGTAGGGACAGGGGACACCAAGAGACCCAGTACTTC
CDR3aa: CASRDRGHQETQYF

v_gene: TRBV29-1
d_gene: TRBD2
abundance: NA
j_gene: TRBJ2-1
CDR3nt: TGCAGCGTCGGGACTAGCTTTGAACAGTTCTTC
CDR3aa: CSVGTSFEQFF

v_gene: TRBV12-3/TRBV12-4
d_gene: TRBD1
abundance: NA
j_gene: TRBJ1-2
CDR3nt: TGTGCCAGCACTCTTACAGGGGGCTATGGCTACACCTTC
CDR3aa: CASTLTGGYGYTF

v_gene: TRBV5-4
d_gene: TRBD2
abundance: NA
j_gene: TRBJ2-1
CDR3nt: TGTGCCAGCAGCCCATATCTCGGGGGGTTCAATGAGCAGTTCTTC
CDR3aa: CASSPYLGGFNEQFF

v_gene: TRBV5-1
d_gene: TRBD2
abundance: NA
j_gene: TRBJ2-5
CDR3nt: TGCGCCAGCAGCTTGGAGAATAGACTAGCGGGGGGGCCTGGAGAGACCCAGTACTTC
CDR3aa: CASSLENRLAGGPGETQYF

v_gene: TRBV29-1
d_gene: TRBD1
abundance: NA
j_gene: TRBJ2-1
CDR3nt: TGCAGCGTTGTTAGGCGTGACAGGGGGGTTTCGTATGAGCAGTTCTTC
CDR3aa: CSVVRRDRGVSYEQFF

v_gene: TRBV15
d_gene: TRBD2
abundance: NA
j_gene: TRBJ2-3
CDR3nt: TGTGCCACCAGCAGGAGACTAGCGGGGGGCTGGGATACGCAGTATTTT
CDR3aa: CATSRRLAGGWDTQYF

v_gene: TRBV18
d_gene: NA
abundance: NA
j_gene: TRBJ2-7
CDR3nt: TGTGCCAGCTCACGCACGGAAGGGGAGATTTTGGGGGGCGAGCAGTACTTC
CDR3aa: CASSRTEGEILGGEQYF

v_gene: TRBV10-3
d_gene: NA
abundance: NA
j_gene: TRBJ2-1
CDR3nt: TGTGCCATCAGTGTCGGGTCCGGGGGATACAATGAGCAGTTCTTC
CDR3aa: CAISVGSGGYNEQFF

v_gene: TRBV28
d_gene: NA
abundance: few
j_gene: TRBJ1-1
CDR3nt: TGTGCCAGCAGTCCCCCGGACAGACCGAACACTGAAGCTTTCTTT
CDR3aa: CASSPPDRPNTEAFF

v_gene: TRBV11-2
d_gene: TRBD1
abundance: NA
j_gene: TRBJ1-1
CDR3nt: TGTGCCAGCAGCTTGTCCGGGACAGGGAACACTGAAGCTTTCTTT
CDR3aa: CASSLSGTGNTEAFF

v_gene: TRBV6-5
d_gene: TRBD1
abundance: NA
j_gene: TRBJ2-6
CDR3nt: TGTGCCACAAGGACAGGGGGCAGTGGGGCCAACGTCCTGACTTTC
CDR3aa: CATRTGGSGANVLTF

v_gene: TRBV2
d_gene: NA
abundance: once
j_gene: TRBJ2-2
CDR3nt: TGTGCCAGCAGTGTCCAGGGTCGGATGACCGGGGAGCTGTTTTTT
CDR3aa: CASSVQGRMTGELFF

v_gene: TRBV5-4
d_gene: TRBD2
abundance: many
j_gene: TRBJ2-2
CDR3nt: TGTGCCAGCAGCCCGGGACTAGCGGGAGGGCCGGACACCGGGGAGCTGTTTTTT
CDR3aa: CASSPGLAGGPDTGELFF

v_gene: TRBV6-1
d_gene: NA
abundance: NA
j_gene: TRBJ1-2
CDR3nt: TGTGCCAGCAGTGAATTTATAAGACAGTCCTATGGCTACACCTTC
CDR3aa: CASSEFIRQSYGYTF

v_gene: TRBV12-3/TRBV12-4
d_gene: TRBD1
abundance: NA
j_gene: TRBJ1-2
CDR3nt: TGTGCCAGTGGACAGGGATGGACTTATGGCTACACCTTC
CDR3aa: CASGQGWTYGYTF

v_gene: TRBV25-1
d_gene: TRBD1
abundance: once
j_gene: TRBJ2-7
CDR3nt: TGTGCCAGCAGTGACCTACCCCCGGGACAGGGTACTTCCCACGAGCAGTACTTC
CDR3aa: CASSDLPPGQGTSHEQYF

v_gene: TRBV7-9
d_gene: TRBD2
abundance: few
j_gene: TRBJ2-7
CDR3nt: TGTGCCAGCAGCAACCGGACTAGCGGGAGTCCCGAGCAGTACTTC
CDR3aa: CASSNRTSGSPEQYF

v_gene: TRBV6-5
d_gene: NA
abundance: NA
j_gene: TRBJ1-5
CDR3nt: TGTGCCAGCGGACAGTATAGCAATCAGCCCCAGCATTTT
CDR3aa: CASGQYSNQPQHF

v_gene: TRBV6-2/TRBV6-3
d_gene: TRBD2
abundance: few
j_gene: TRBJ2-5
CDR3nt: TGTGCCAGCAGTTACCCGGGACTAGCGGGAGAGACCCAGTACTTC
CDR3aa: CASSYPGLAGETQYF

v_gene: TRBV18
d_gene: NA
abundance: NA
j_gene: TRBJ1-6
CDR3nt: TGTGCCAGCTCCCTCGATAATTCACCCCTCCACTTT
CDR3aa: CASSLDNSPLHF

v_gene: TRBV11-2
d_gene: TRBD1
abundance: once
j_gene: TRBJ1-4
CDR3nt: TGTGCCAGCAGCTTCGGGACAGGCGTAAATGAAAAACTGTTTTTT
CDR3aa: CASSFGTGVNEKLFF

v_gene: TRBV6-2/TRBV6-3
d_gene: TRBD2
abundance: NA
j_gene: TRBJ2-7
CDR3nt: TGTGCCAGCAGTTACGGGACTAGTATATGGGAGCAGTACTTC
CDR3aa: CASSYGTSIWEQYF

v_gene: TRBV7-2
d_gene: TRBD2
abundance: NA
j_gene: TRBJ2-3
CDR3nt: TGTGCCAGCAGCTTTAGCGGGAGAACCACAGATACGCAGTATTTT
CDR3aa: CASSFSGRTTDTQYF

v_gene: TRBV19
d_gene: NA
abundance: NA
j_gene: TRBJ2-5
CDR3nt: TGTGCCAGTAGTTATAACAGGGCGGAGACCCAGTACTTC
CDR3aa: CASSYNRAETQYF

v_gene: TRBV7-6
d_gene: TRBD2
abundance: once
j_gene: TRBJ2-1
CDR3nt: TGTGCCAGCAGCTTAGCTTATAGCGGGGGGAACTACAATGAGCAGTTCTTC
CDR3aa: CASSLAYSGGNYNEQFF

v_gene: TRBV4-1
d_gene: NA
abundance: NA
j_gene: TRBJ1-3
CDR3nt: TGCGCCAGCAGCCAAGATGCGGGGGCTGGAAACACCATATATTTT
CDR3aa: CASSQDAGAGNTIYF

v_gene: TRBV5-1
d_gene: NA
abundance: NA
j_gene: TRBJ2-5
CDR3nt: TGCGCCAGCAGCTTGATTGGGACACCTCAAGAGACCCAGTACTTC
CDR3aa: CASSLIGTPQETQYF

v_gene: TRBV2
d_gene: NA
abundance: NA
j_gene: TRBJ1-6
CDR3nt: TGTGCCAGCAGGGTTCGGGAAGGGAATTCACCCCTCCACTTT
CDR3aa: CASRVREGNSPLHF

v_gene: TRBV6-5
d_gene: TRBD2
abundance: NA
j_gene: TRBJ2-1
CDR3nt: TGTGCCAGCAGTTACGTGGGACTAGCGACGAACAATGAGCAGTTCTTC
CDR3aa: CASSYVGLATNNEQFF

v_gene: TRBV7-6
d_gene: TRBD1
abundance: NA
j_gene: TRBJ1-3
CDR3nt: TGTGCCAGCAGCTCCGGGACAGGGGTCGGAAACACCATATATTTT
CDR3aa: CASSSGTGVGNTIYF

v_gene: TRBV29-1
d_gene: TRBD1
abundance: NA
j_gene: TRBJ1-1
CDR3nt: TGCAGCGCCCGACAGGGCACTGAAGCTTTCTTT
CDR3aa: CSARQGTEAFF

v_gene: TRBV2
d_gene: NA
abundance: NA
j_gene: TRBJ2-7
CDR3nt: TGTGCCAGCAGTGAAGGAGACTCCTACGAGCAGTACTTC
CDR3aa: CASSEGDSYEQYF

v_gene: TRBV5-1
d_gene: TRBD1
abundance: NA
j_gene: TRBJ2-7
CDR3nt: TGCGCCAGCAGCCCCCGGGACAGGGGCTACGAGCAGTACTTC
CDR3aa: CASSPRDRGYEQYF

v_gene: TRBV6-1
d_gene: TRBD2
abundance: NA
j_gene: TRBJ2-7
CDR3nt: TGTGCCAGCAGTGAACGCTTAGCGGGGGTCTCCTACGAGCAGTACTTC
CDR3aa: CASSERLAGVSYEQYF

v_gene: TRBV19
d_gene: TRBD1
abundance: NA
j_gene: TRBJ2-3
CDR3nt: TGTGCCAGTACCACAGGGGGCGGAACAGATACGCAGTATTTT
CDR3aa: CASTTGGGTDTQYF

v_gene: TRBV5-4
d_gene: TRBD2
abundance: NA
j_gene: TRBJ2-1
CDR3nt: TGTGCCAGCAGCTTTCTAGCGGGAGAATACAATGAGCAGTTCTTC
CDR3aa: CASSFLAGEYNEQFF

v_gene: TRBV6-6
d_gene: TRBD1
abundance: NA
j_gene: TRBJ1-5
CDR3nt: TGTGCCAGCAGTTACTCCGACAGGGCTAGCAATCAGCCCCAGCATTTT
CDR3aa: CASSYSDRASNQPQHF

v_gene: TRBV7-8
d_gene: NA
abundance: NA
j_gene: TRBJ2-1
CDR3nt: TGTGCCAGCAGCTTAGCCGGAGGCGGCGCGGGGTCCTACAATGAGCAGTTCTTC
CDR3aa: CASSLAGGGAGSYNEQFF

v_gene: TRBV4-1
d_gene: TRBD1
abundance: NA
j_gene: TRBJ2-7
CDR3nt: TGCGCCAGCAGCCAAGACCAGTTGGTTTCCGGGACAGGGGAGCAGTACTTC
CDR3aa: CASSQDQLVSGTGEQYF

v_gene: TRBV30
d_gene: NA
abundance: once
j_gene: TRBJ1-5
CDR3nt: TGTGCCTGGAGTGGGACAGTGACGCAGCCCCAGCATTTT
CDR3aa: CAWSGTVTQPQHF

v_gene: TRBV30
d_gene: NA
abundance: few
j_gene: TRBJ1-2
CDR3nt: TGTGCCTGGAGTGGAGACTTGGTCTATGGCTACACCTTC
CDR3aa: CAWSGDLVYGYTF

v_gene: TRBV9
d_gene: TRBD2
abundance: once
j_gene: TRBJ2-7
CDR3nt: TGTGCCAGCAGCCCGGGAACTCTAGCGGGCGCTTCCTACGAGCAGTACTTC
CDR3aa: CASSPGTLAGASYEQYF

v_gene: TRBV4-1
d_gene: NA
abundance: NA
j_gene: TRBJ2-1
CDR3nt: TGCGCCAGCAGCCAAGATCAGGGGCGGGGGTCCTACAATGAGCAGTTCTTC
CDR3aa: CASSQDQGRGSYNEQFF

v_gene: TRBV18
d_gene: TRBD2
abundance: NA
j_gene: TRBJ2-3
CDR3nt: TGTGCCAGCTCACCCACTAGCGGGGGGTCTCTTAGCACAGATACGCAGTATTTT
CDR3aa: CASSPTSGGSLSTDTQYF